This T cell receptor beta chain was recorded in a study of T cell responses to AZD1222 COVID-19 vaccine. Method: immunoSEQ multiplex PCR; TCRdb's copy keeps in-frame clones and lacks some. Of approximately 150,000 clones in the sample, around 92% are singletons; the top ten hold more than 2.5%. Germline V CDR1 and CDR2: LNHDA, SQIVND (reference sequence). The ends lost 6 bases at V and 1 base at J; junction bases unmatched: 4. This CDR3 region has 15 residues. Source: peripheral blood, taken on day 0 of AZD1222 vaccination. The receptor was derived from an adult in good health. This chain joins TRBV19 and TRBJ1-3; 9 bases agree with TRBD1. CDR3 loop: CASSYDRGSGNTIYF. The CDR3 nucleotides read TGTGCCAGTAGCTACGACAGGGGGTCTGGAAACACCATATATTTT.